These T cell receptor beta chains were read from a single sample in a study of T cell responses to AZD1222 COVID-19 vaccine. This table comes from immunoSEQ multiplex PCR, and its TCRdb copy is limited to in-frame clones, with some not included. The sample shows about 140,000 clones, roughly 90% of them seen only once. The sequenced sample was peripheral blood, obtained 28 days after the second AZD1222 dose. The origin of the receptors is an adult who received the AZD1222 COVID-19 vaccine. The CDR3 runs from the conserved cysteine through the conserved F or W. A D gene is named only where the DNA matches it firmly. The size field is filled for only some rows; it gives once, few, many or a size class.

>.|TRBV6-5|.|TRBJ1-4
CASSYSGRVEKLFF
TGTGCCAGCAGTTACTCGGGGAGGGTTGAAAAACTGTTTTTT
>TRBD1|TRBV10-3|few|TRBJ1-5
CAISDPGQGTHQPQHF
TGTGCCATCAGTGATCCCGGACAGGGGACCCATCAGCCCCAGCATTTT
>TRBD2|TRBV11-2|.|TRBJ2-7
CASSSTGLAGVIEQYF
TGTGCCAGCAGCTCCACGGGACTAGCGGGAGTAATCGAGCAGTACTTC
>.|TRBV3-1/TRBV3-2|.|TRBJ2-7
CASSQVLSRSYEQYF
TGTGCCAGCAGCCAAGTGTTAAGCAGATCTTACGAGCAGTACTTC
>TRBD2|TRBV5-1|.|TRBJ2-1
CASSLRVSGRHNEQFF
TGCGCCAGCAGCTTGCGGGTTAGCGGGAGACACAATGAGCAGTTCTTC
>TRBD2|TRBV7-6|.|TRBJ2-3
CASSLRGGEGTDTQYF
TGTGCCAGCAGCCTTAGGGGCGGGGAGGGGACAGATACGCAGTATTTT
>.|TRBV7-2|.|TRBJ1-5
CASSARLNQPQHF
TGTGCCAGCAGCGCCCGGCTCAATCAGCCCCAGCATTTT
>.|TRBV11-2|.|TRBJ2-2
CASSLASYAGNTGELFF
TGTGCCAGCAGCTTAGCTTCCTACGCAGGGAACACCGGGGAGCTGTTTTTT
>TRBD1|TRBV9|.|TRBJ1-3
CASSVGQGRDTIYF
TGTGCCAGCAGCGTAGGACAGGGGAGGGACACCATATATTTT
>TRBD1|TRBV19|.|TRBJ2-2
CASIQGLTNTGELFF
TGTGCCAGTATACAGGGGCTCACGAACACCGGGGAGCTGTTTTTT
>TRBD2|TRBV30|.|TRBJ2-1
CAWVGTSGRYNEQFF
TGTGCCTGGGTTGGGACTAGCGGACGCTACAATGAGCAGTTCTTC
>.|TRBV9|.|TRBJ2-1
CASSVRADNEQFF
TGTGCCAGCAGCGTAAGAGCGGACAATGAGCAGTTCTTC
>.|TRBV6-2/TRBV6-3|.|TRBJ2-3
CASSRTGTLSDTQYF
TGTGCCAGCAGCCGTACAGGGACTCTCTCAGATACGCAGTATTTT
>TRBD1|TRBV6-2/TRBV6-3|.|TRBJ1-4
CASSSPGQGITEKLFF
TGTGCCAGCAGTTCGCCGGGACAGGGGATTACTGAAAAACTGTTTTTT
>.|TRBV14|.|TRBJ2-1
CASSQGLYNEQFF
TGTGCCAGCAGCCAAGGGCTCTACAATGAGCAGTTCTTC
>.|TRBV21-1|.|TRBJ1-2
CASVTFAVKFAYGYTF
TGTGCCAGCGTAACGTTTGCGGTCAAGTTTGCCTATGGCTACACCTTC
>.|TRBV9|.|TRBJ1-2
CASSVDENYGYTF
TGTGCCAGCAGCGTGGACGAAAACTATGGCTACACCTTC
>.|TRBV2|few|TRBJ1-2
CASRPQGYHGYTF
TGTGCCAGCAGGCCCCAGGGGTATCATGGCTACACCTTC
>TRBD2|TRBV6-5|.|TRBJ2-7
CASSRTSGRYEQYF
TGTGCCAGCAGCCGGACTAGCGGGAGATACGAGCAGTACTTC
>TRBD2|TRBV27|.|TRBJ2-3
CASSFRAGGTDTQYF
TGTGCCAGCAGTTTTAGGGCGGGAGGCACAGATACGCAGTATTTT
>.|TRBV24-1|.|TRBJ2-2
CATSDRDRYTGELFF
TGTGCCACCAGTGATCGAGACCGCTACACCGGGGAGCTGTTTTTT
>.|TRBV2|.|TRBJ1-2
CASRGPFNYGYTF
TGTGCCAGCAGAGGGCCCTTTAACTATGGCTACACCTTC
>TRBD2|TRBV5-1|.|TRBJ2-7
CASSSGLAGYEQYF
TGCGCCAGCAGCTCAGGACTAGCGGGGTACGAGCAGTACTTC
>.|TRBV19|.|TRBJ1-3
CASNFRKGTGNTIYF
TGTGCCAGTAACTTCCGAAAGGGGACTGGAAACACCATATATTTT
>.|TRBV28|.|TRBJ2-7
CASSLSGPYEQYF
TGTGCCAGCAGTTTAAGCGGCCCCTACGAGCAGTACTTC
>.|TRBV6-5|.|TRBJ1-1
CASRTMNTEAFF
TGTGCCAGCAGGACGATGAACACTGAAGCTTTCTTT
>.|TRBV19|once|TRBJ2-3
CASRSRLGVTDTQYF
TGTGCCAGTAGATCGCGACTAGGGGTCACAGATACGCAGTATTTT
>.|TRBV28|once|TRBJ2-3
CASSLVGQWRRDTQYF
TGTGCCAGCAGTTTGGTCGGACAGTGGAGGCGGGATACGCAGTATTTT
>.|TRBV27|many|TRBJ2-1
CASSLSRDNEQFF
TGTGCCAGCAGTTTAAGCAGGGACAATGAGCAGTTCTTC
>.|TRBV29-1|.|TRBJ1-1
CSVRDGNMNTEAFF
TGCAGCGTCCGCGACGGTAACATGAACACTGAAGCTTTCTTT
>TRBD1|TRBV7-9|.|TRBJ2-1
CASSARQGGKYNEQFF
TGTGCCAGCAGCGCAAGACAGGGGGGGAAGTACAATGAGCAGTTCTTC
>TRBD1|TRBV18|.|TRBJ1-1
CASSPQRGQTEAFF
TGTGCCAGCTCACCACAAAGGGGGCAGACTGAAGCTTTCTTT
>.|TRBV27|few|TRBJ2-6
CASSRDGSGANVLTF
TGTGCCAGCAGCAGAGACGGCTCTGGGGCCAACGTCCTGACTTTC
>TRBD1|TRBV10-3|once|TRBJ1-5
CAISERTGPNQPQHF
TGTGCCATCAGTGAAAGGACAGGACCCAATCAGCCCCAGCATTTT
>TRBD1|TRBV28|.|TRBJ1-5
CASSFRQGWNQPQHF
TGTGCCAGCAGTTTTCGACAGGGTTGGAATCAGCCCCAGCATTTT
>TRBD2|TRBV6-2/TRBV6-3|.|TRBJ2-5
CASSTRTSGSGETQYF
TGTGCCAGCAGTACGAGGACTAGCGGGAGTGGGGAGACCCAGTACTTC
>.|TRBV14|.|TRBJ1-1
CASSQDWGSDAFF
TGTGCCAGCAGCCAAGATTGGGGTTCCGACGCTTTCTTT
>.|TRBV28|.|TRBJ2-7
CASSLSARITYEQYF
TGTGCCAGCAGTTTATCGGCCAGAATAACATACGAGCAGTACTTC
>.|TRBV5-1|.|TRBJ2-2
CASSLRANTGELFF
TGCGCCAGCAGCTTGAGGGCCAACACCGGGGAGCTGTTTTTT
>TRBD2|TRBV3-1/TRBV3-2|.|TRBJ2-7
CASSPRREYEQYF
TGTGCCAGCAGTCCCCGGCGGGAGTACGAGCAGTACTTC
>.|TRBV7-3|once|TRBJ2-3
CASSLNSANTQYF
TGTGCCAGCAGCCTCAATAGCGCAAATACGCAGTATTTT
>TRBD2|TRBV11-2|.|TRBJ2-1
CASSLWTSGKDEQFF
TGTGCCAGCAGCTTATGGACTAGCGGGAAGGATGAGCAGTTCTTC
>.|TRBV5-1|.|TRBJ1-3
CASSLDYRVSSGNTIYF
TGCGCCAGCAGCTTGGACTATCGGGTTTCTTCTGGAAACACCATATATTTT
>TRBD1|TRBV7-9|once|TRBJ1-6
CASSLGGGRPHF
TGTGCCAGCAGCTTAGGAGGGGGCAGACCCCACTTT
>.|TRBV28|.|TRBJ1-3
CASRPQSLSGNTIYF
TGTGCCAGCAGGCCTCAGAGCCTCTCTGGAAACACCATATATTTT